This T cell receptor beta chain was profiled in a study of patients and donors after allogeneic stem cell transplantation. This clonotype was seen ten or more times. Germline V lookup: CDR1 MDHEN, CDR2 SYDVKM. V shed 5 bases and J shed 0 bases, with 19 bases lying between them. The CDR3 totals 17 residues. Each CDR3 protein is one row after TCRdb ran MiXCR on the RT-PCR reads. Of 920,000 or so distinct CDR3 sequences detected, about a sixth appear once; the ten largest clones hold 5% to 7.5%. The chain uses TRBV28 and TRBJ1-2; no clear D gene. Specimen: blood, either unsorted or a sorted T cell fraction (not recorded which). The origin of this receptor is a human donor who was either an allogeneic HSCT recipient or a stem cell or donor lymphocyte infusion donor (not recorded which). It is not recorded whose cells these are; they may come from a transplant donor. CDR3 coding DNA: TGTGCCAGCAGTCCTCTTAGATCGGGTTACACTAACTATGGCTACACCTTC. It translates to CASSPLRSGYTNYGYTF.